The subject of this entry is one TCR beta chain. What antigen it recognizes has not been identified. No clone much larger than this one lies a single base away; base qualities are absent. The CDR3 regions of human TCRbeta chains were subjected to immunosequencing. The paper's processing steps were these. Repertoire TCRs were checked for matches against a reference library of SARS-CoV-2-specific TCRs that had been generated using the MIRA antigen-specificity platform. Breadth was defined as the fraction of unique TCRs that were SARS-CoV-2-associated. Depth was defined as the fraction of total T cells that were SARS-CoV-2-associated. Using the MIRA data, each spike-specific TCR was mapped to the spike region that the TCR reacts to and placed in a CD4 or CD8 class. Log10-transformed breadth and depth values were compared by one-way ANOVA with Sidak's multiple comparisons tests. As stored in TCRdb, this immuneACCESS dataset retains in-frame rearrangements with V and J assigned. A fraction of the clones does not appear; measured against another copy, unresolved V genes explain less than half of the discrepancy, and the remainder lacks a known reason. From that table come the V and J calls and clone size; the DNA was used to work out D and trimming. Counted in this sample were 100,000 to 150,000 clones; 91% of them appeared once. Over 5% of the sample belongs to the ten largest clones.

What the time point label conveys for this sample: baseline before first vaccination. Samples from vaccinated people were obtained from the UK trials COV001 and COV002, which included a single-blind randomized controlled phase 2/3 trial of AZD1222 (ChAdOx1 nCoV-19) in healthy adults. Trial participant PBMC samples were collected at day 0 and day 28 after the second dose for TCRbeta chain sequencing. CDR3 length: 14 amino acids, cysteine to phenylalanine. The DNA shown is the 42-base CDR3, in frame from base 1. From the germline V gene, CDR1 is SGHTS and CDR2 is YDEGEE. V and J lose 4 bases and 5 bases, and a span of 13 bases separates them. This entry comes from a study of T cell responses to AZD1222 COVID-19 vaccine listed by TCRdb under 2021. Study-wide context: AZD1222 recipients whose second dose came at about 4 weeks and those whose second dose came at about 12 weeks were combined into one group, since spike-specific TCR depth and breadth did not differ between the two schedules. A total of roughly 240 trial participants underwent TCR sequencing, of whom about 200 received two doses of AZD1222 and about 25 received two doses of the MenACWY control vaccine. Trial participants were enrolled into age subgroups of 18-55, 56-69 and 70-plus years, which contained about 160, 30 and 59 TCR-sequenced participants, respectively.

General study outcomes and caveats: Spike-specific TCR breadth and depth rose significantly after two AZD1222 doses compared with day 0 and with MenACWY recipients. CD4 TCRs associated with the vaccine covered the entire spike protein, and the dominant responses were in regions 160-218 and 743-854. In the small 56-69-year group, the increase in depth fell short of significance, most likely because of low power. No day 14 peak-response samples were available, so repertoires were characterized only after the peak T cell response. Only a handful of AZD1222 recipients were SARS-CoV-2 seropositive at baseline, limiting conclusions about previously exposed vaccinees. Most participants were white British and females outnumbered males, and the authors suggested that clonal diversity may have been underestimated. Reportedly, almost half of the unique spike-specific TCRs recognized epitopes lying outside the regions that are mutated in the B.1.351 and B.1.1.7 variants.

The rearrangement combines TRBV5-8 with TRBJ2-4, with TRBD1 tentatively as D gene (6 bases match). This sequence originates from an adult in good health. The sequenced sample was peripheral blood, obtained on day 0 of AZD1222 vaccination. CDR3 region: CASSLKDRQNIQYF. The DNA is TGTGCCAGCAGCCTAAAGGACAGACAAAACATTCAGTACTTC.